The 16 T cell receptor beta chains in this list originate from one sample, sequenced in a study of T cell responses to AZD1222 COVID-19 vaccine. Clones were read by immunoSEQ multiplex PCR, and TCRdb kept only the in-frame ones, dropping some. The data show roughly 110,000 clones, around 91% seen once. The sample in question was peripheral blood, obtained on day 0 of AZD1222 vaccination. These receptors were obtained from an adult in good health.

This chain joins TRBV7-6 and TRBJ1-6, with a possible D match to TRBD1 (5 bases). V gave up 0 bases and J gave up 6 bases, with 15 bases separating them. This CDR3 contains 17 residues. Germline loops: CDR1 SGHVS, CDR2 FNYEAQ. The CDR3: CASSLAPRGAGNSPLHF. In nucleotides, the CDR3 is TGTGCCAGCAGCTTAGCCCCCCGGGGCGCGGGTAATTCACCCCTCCACTTT.

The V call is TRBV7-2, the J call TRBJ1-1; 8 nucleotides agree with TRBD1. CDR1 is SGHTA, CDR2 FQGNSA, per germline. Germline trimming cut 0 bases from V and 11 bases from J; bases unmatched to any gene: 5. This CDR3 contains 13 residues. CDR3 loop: CASSLALQGEAFF. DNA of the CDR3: TGTGCCAGCAGCTTAGCGTTACAGGGGGAGGCTTTCTTT. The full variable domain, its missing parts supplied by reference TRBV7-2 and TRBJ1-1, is GAGVSQSPSNKVTEKGKDVELRCDPISGHTALYWYRQSLGQGLEFLIYFQGNSAPDKSGLPSDRFSAERTGGSVSTLTIQRTQQEDSAVYLCASSLALQGEAFFGQGTRLTVV.

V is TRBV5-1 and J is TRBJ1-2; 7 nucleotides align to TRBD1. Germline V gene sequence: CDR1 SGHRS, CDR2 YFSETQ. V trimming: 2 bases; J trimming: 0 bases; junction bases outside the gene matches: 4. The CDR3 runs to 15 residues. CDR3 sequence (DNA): TGCGCCAGCAGCTTAAGGACAGGCTCTAACTATGGCTACACCTTC. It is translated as CASSLRTGSNYGYTF.

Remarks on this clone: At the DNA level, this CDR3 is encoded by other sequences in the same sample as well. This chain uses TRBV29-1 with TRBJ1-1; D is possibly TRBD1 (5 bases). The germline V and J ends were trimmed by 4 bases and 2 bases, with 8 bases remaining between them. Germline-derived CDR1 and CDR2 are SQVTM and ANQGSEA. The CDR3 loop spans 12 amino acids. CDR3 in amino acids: CSVGQGNTEAFF. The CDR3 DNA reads TGCAGCGTTGGGCAGGGCAACACTGAAGCTTTCTTT. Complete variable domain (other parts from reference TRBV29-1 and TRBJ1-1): SAVISQKPSRDICQRGTSLTIQCQVDSQVTMMFWYRQQPGQSLTLIATANQGSEATYESGFVIDKFPISRPNLTFSTLTVSNMSPEDSSIYLCSVGQGNTEAFFGQGTRLTVV.

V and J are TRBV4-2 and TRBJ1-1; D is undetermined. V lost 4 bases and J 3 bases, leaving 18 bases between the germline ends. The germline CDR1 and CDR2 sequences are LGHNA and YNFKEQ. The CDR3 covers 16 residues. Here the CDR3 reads CASSLSIRSEDTEAFF. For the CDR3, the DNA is TGTGCCAGCAGCCTATCGATCAGGTCTGAGGACACTGAAGCTTTCTTT.

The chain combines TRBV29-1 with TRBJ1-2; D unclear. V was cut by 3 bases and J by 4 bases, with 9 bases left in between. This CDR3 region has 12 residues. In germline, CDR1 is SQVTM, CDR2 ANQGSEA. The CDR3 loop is CSVDAWSYGYTF. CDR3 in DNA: TGCAGCGTTGATGCTTGGTCCTATGGCTACACCTTC.

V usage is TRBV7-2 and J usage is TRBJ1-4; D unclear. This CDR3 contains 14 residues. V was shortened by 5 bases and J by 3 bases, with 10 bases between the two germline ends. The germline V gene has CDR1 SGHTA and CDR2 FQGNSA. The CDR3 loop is CASSRTTPNEKLFF. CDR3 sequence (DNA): TGTGCCAGCAGCCGCACTACCCCTAATGAAAAACTGTTTTTT.

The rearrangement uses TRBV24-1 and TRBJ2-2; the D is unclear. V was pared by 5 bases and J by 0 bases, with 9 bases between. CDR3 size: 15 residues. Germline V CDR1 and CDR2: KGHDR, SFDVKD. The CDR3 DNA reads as TGTGCCACCAGTGGCCCCCCGTCGAACACCGGGGAGCTGTTTTTT. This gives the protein CATSGPPSNTGELFF.

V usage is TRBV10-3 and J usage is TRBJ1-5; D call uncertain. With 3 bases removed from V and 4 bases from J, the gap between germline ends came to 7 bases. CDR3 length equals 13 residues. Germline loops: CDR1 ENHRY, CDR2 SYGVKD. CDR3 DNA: TGTGCCATCAGTGATGGCTGGAATCAGCCCCAGCATTTT. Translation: CAISDGWNQPQHF.

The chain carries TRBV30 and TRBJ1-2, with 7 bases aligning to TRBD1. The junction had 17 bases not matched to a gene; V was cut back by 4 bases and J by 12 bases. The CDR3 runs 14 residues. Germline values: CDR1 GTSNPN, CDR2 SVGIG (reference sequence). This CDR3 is CAWTSRGADRVNTF. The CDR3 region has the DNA TGTGCCTGGACTTCCCGAGGGGCCGACAGGGTTAACACCTTC.

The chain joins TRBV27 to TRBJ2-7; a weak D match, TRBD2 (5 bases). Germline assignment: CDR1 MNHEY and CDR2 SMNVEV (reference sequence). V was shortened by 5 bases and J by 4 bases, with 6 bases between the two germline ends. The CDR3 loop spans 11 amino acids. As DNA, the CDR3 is TGTGCCAGCAGTCCGGGGTACGAGCAGTACTTC. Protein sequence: CASSPGYEQYF.

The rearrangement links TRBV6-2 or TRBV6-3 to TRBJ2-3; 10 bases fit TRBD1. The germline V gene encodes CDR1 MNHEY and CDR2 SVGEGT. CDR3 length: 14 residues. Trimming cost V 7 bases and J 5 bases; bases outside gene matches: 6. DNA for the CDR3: TGTGCCAGCACCCCTGACAGGGGGCTAGATACGCAGTATTTT. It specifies CASTPDRGLDTQYF.

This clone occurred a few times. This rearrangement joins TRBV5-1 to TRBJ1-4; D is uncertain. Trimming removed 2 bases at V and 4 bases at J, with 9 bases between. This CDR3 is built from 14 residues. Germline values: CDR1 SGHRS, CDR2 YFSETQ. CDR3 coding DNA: TGCGCCAGCAGCTTTGATAGGGTTAATGAAAAACTGTTTTTT. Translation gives CASSFDRVNEKLFF.

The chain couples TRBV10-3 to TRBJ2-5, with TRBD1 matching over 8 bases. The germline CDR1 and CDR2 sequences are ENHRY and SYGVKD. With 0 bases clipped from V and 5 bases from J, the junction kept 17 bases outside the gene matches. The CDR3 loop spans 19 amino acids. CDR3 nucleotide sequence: TGTGCCATCAGTGAGTCCTACCAATTACAGGGGGTGAGAGTCGAGACCCAGTACTTC. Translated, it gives CAISESYQLQGVRVETQYF.

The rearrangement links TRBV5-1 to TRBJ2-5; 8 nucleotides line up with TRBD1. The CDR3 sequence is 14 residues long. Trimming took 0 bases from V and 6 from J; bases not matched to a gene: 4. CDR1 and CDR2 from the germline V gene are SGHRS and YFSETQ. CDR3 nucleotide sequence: TGCGCCAGCAGCTTGGCCACAGGGGGGAAGACCCAGTACTTC. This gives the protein CASSLATGGKTQYF.

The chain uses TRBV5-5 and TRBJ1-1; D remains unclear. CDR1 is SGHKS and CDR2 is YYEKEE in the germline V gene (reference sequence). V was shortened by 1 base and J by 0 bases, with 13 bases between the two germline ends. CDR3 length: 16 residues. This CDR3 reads CASSLRPGTMNTEAFF. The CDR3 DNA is TGTGCCAGCAGCTTGCGACCGGGCACGATGAACACTGAAGCTTTCTTT.